One and the same sample provided the 3 T cell receptor beta chains below, sequenced in a study of blood T cell repertoires in COVID-19. Only in-frame clones appear in the TCRdb table, and some are missing; sequencing was by immunoSEQ multiplex PCR. The table includes 150,000 or so clones, roughly 87% detected once. The sample was PBMCs or T cells enriched from blood (not recorded which). Receptors were obtained from a woman aged 50 to 65 who had recovered from COVID-19.

The chain joins TRBV7-9 to TRBJ2-1; D not certain. V was cut by 2 bases and J by 0 bases, with 5 bases left in between. The CDR3 covers 14 residues. Looked up from germline, CDR1 is SEHNR and CDR2 is FQNEAQ (reference sequence). CDR3 sequence: CASSLTSSYNEQFF. The DNA for the CDR3 is TGTGCCAGCAGCTTAACCAGCTCCTACAATGAGCAGTTCTTC.

The chain is built from TRBV5-1 and TRBJ2-5; D unclear. This CDR3 has 14 amino acids. The ends were cut back, 0 bases at V and 2 bases at J, with 8 bases in the middle. The germline V gene has CDR1 SGHRS and CDR2 YFSETQ. CDR3 in amino acids: CASSLERSQETQYF. The CDR3 DNA sequence: TGCGCCAGCAGCTTGGAACGGTCACAAGAGACCCAGTACTTC.

The rearrangement uses TRBV6-1 and TRBJ1-2; possible D gene TRBD1, 5 bases. Trimming pared 0 bases from V and 4 bases from J, leaving 9 bases between. The CDR3 runs to 14 residues. Germline V lookup: CDR1 MNHNS, CDR2 SASEGT. The chain's CDR3 is CASSEAWGGYGYTF. The CDR3 DNA follows: TGTGCCAGCAGTGAAGCGTGGGGCGGCTATGGCTACACCTTC.